This T cell receptor beta chain was retrieved from a study of blood T cell repertoires in COVID-19. Across the whole study: COVID-19 samples from acute and convalescent phases originated in the United States, Italy and Spain. Sample material is recorded as cDNA or gDNA derived from T cells, B-cell-depleted T cells, or PBMCs.

Methods used by the authors: Cell counts per sample came from amplifying reference gene primers. Clones were read by immunoSEQ multiplex PCR, and TCRdb kept only the in-frame ones, dropping some. V and J calls and clone size are as listed in that table; D and trimming were resolved from the DNA. The sample consists of approximately 320,000 clones, 90% of them appearing once. Symptom resolution, clearance, or two negative PCRs marked the recovered donors of Cohort 3. J lost 4 bases, V lost 4 bases, and 3 bases had no gene match. Germline CDR1 and CDR2: SEHNR and FQNEAQ (reference sequence). The length of the CDR3 is 13 residues.

Sequenced: PBMCs or T cells enriched from blood (not recorded which). The chain carries TRBV7-9 and TRBJ2-5; 7 nucleotides match TRBD2. This receptor was obtained from a man aged 60 to 69 who had recovered from COVID-19. The CDR3 DNA is TGTGCCAGCAGCTCTAGCGGCGTAGAGACCCAGTACTTC. Residues: CASSSSGVETQYF.